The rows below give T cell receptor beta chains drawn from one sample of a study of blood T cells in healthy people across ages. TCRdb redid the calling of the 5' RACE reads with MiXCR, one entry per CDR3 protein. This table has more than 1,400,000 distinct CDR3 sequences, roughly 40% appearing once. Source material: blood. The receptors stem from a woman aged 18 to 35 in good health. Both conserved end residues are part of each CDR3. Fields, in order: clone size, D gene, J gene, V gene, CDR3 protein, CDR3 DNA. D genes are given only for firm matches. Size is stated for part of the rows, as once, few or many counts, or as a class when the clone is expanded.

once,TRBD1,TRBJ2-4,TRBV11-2,CASSAGGRVGYF,TGTGCCAGCAGCGCAGGGGGCCGGGTTGGGTACTTC
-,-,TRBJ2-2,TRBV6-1,CASRRGREVIGELFF,TGTGCCAGCAGGAGGGGGCGGGAGGTTATCGGGGAGCTGTTTTTT
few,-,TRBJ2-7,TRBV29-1,CSVDAPTYEQYF,TGCAGCGTTGACGCCCCGACCTACGAGCAGTACTTC
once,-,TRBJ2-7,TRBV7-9,CSSQGPAAEQYF,TGTTCCAGCCAGGGTCCAGCTGCCGAGCAGTACTTC
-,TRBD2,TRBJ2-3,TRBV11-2,CASSSRTSGSPDTQYF,TGTGCCAGCAGCTCTCGGACTAGCGGGAGTCCAGATACGCAGTATTTT
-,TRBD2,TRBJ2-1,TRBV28,CASSPTSGGREQFF,TGTGCCAGCAGTCCGACTAGCGGGGGTCGTGAGCAGTTCTTC
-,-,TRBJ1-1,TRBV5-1,CASSFSGPREAFF,TGCGCCAGCAGCTTCTCGGGGCCCCGTGAAGCTTTCTTT
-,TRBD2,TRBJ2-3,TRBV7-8,CASSLLPGGGPTSTDTQYF,TGTGCCAGCAGCCTCCTCCCTGGCGGGGGGCCGACCTCCACAGATACGCAGTATTTT
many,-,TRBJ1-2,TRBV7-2,CASSPTVYGYTF,TGTGCCAGCAGCCCCACGGTCTATGGCTACACCTTC
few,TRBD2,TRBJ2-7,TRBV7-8,CASSLTYSGGAYEQYF,TGTGCCAGCAGCTTAACCTATAGCGGGGGGGCCTACGAGCAGTACTTC
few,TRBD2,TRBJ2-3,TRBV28,CASTQGLAGVDTQYF,TGTGCCAGCACCCAAGGACTAGCGGGTGTAGATACGCAGTATTTT
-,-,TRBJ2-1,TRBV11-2,CASKPSWEVSYNEQFF,TGTGCCAGCAAGCCTTCCTGGGAGGTCTCCTACAATGAGCAGTTCTTC
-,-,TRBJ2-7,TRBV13,CASSALPGSYEQYF,TGTGCCAGCAGCGCGCTCCCGGGATCCTACGAGCAGTACTTC
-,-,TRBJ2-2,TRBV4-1,CASNTLTGELFF,TGCGCCAGCAATACATTAACCGGGGAGCTGTTTTTT
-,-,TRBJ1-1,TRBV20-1,CSARPGNTEAFF,TGCAGCGCCCGTCCGGGGAACACTGAAGCTTTCTTT
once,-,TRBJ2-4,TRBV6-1,CASRLRGVGIQYF,TGTGCCAGCAGGCTCAGGGGGGTGGGCATTCAGTACTTC
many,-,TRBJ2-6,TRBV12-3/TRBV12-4,CASSLRAGANVLTF,TGTGCCAGCAGTTTAAGGGCTGGGGCCAACGTCCTGACTTTC
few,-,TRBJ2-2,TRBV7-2,CASSLELGTGELFF,TGTGCCAGCAGCTTAGAATTGGGCACCGGGGAGCTGTTTTTT
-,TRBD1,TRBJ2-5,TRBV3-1,CVSSPGTARKETQYF,TGTGTCAGCAGCCCCGGGACAGCCCGAAAAGAGACCCAGTACTTC
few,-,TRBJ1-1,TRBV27,CASKGGGTEAFF,TGTGCCAGCAAAGGGGGGGGCACTGAAGCTTTCTTT
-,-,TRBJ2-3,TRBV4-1,CASSQVLTEWADAQYF,TGCGCCAGCAGCCAGGTCCTAACAGAGTGGGCAGATGCGCAGTATTTT
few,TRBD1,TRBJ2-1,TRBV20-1,CSASRQGDFYSYNEQFF,TGCAGTGCTAGTAGACAGGGGGATTTTTATTCCTACAATGAGCAGTTCTTC
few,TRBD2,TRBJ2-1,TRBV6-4,CASRVAGGPHNEQFF,TGTGCCAGCAGAGTAGCGGGAGGGCCTCACAATGAGCAGTTCTTC
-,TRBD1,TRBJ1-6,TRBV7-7,CASSLLCRDSPHSSYNSPLHF,TGTGCTAGCAGCCTACTCTGTCGGGACAGTCCGCACAGCTCCTATAATTCACCCCTCCACTTT
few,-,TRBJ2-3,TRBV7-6,CASSPPLDTQYF,TGTGCCAGCAGCCCCCCTCTAGATACGCAGTATTTT
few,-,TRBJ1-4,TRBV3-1,CASGKRTLATNEKLFF,TGTGCCAGCGGGAAGCGGACACTCGCAACTAATGAAAAACTGTTTTTT
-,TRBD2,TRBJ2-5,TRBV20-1,CSAPRSSGAYNEQYF,TGCAGTGCTCCCCGATCTAGCGGGGCCTACAATGAGCAGTACTTC
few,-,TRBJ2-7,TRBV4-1,CASNSGPTPYEQYF,TGCGCCAGCAACTCAGGGCCCACGCCCTACGAGCAGTACTTC
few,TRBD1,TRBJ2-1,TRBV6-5,CASSYTYTGTGGKSSYNEQFF,TGTGCCAGCAGTTATACGTACACCGGGACAGGGGGAAAGAGCTCCTACAATGAGCAGTTCTTC
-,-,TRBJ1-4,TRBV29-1,CSVAGSSNEKLFF,TGCAGCGTTGCCGGCAGCTCTAATGAAAAACTGTTTTTT